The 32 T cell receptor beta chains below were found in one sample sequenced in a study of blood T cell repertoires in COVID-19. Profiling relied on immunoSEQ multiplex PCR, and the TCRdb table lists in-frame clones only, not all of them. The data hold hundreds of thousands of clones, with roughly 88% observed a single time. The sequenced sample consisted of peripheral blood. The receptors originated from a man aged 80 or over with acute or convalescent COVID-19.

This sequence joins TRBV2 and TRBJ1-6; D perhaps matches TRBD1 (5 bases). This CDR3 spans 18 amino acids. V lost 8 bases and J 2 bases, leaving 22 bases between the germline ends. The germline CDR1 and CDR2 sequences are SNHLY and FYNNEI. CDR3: CASRIWGGEGTYNSPLHF. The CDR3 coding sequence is TGTGCCAGCCGGATATGGGGAGGGGAAGGTACCTATAATTCACCCCTCCACTTT.

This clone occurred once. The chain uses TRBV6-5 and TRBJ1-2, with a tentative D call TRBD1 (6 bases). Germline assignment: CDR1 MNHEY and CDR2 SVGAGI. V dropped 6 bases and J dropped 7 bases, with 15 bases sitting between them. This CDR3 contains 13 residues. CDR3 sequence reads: CASRQQGISGYTF. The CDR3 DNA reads TGTGCCAGCAGACAACAGGGTATCTCTGGCTACACCTTC.

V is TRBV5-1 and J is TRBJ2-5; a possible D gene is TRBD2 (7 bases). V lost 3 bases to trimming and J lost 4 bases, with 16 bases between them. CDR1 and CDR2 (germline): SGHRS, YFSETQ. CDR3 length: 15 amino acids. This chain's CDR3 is CASSSLSGGTETQYF. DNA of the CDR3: TGCGCCAGCAGCTCCCTCTCGGGGGGCACAGAGACCCAGTACTTC.

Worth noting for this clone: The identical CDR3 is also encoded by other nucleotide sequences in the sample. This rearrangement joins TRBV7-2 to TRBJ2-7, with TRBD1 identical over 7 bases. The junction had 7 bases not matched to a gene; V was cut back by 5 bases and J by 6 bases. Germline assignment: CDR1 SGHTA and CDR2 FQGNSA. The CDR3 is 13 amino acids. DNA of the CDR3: TGTGCCAGCAGCCCCAGACAGGGTGGCGAGCAGTACTTC. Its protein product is CASSPRQGGEQYF. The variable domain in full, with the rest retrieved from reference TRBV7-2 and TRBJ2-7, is GAGVSQSPSNKVTEKGKDVELRCDPISGHTALYWYRQSLGQGLEFLIYFQGNSAPDKSGLPSDRFSAERTGGSVSTLTIQRTQQEDSAVYLCASSPRQGGEQYFGPGTRLTVT.

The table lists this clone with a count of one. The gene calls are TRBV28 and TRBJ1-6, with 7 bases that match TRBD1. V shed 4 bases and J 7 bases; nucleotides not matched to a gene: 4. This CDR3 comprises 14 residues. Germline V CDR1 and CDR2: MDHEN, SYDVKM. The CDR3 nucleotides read TGTGCCAGCAGTTCGACAGGGAGGAATTCACCCCTCCACTTT. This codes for CASSSTGRNSPLHF.

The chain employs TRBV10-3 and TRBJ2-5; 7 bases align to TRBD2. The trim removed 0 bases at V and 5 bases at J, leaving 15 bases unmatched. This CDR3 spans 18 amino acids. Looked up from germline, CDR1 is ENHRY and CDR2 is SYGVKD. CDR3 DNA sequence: TGTGCCATCAGTGAGTCTAAGATCTCTCGCGGGAGCGGTGAGACCCAGTACTTC. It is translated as CAISESKISRGSGETQYF.

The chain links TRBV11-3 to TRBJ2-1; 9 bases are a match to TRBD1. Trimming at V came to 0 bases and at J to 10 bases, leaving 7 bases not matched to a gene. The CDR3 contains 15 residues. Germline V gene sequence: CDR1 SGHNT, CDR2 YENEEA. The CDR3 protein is CASSLDRDRAGEQFF. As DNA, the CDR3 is TGTGCCAGCAGCTTAGACCGGGACAGGGCAGGGGAGCAGTTCTTC.

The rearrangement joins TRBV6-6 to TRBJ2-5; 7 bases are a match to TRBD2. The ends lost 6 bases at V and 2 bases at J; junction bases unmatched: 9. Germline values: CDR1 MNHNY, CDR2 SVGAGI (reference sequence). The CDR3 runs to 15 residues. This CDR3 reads CASRYYGGTQETQYF. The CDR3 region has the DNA TGTGCCAGCAGATATTACGGGGGGACTCAAGAGACCCAGTACTTC.

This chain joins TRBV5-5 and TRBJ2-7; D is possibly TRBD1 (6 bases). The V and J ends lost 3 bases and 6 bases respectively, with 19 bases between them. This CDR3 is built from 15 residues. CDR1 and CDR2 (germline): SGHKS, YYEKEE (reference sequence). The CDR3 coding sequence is TGTGCCAGCAGCTCCTCCAGGGGATTAAGCTCCGAGCAGTACTTC. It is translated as CASSSSRGLSSEQYF.

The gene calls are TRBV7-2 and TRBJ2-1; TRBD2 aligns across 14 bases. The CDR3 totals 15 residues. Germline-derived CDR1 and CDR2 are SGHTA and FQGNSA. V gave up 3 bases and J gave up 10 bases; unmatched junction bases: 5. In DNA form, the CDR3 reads TGTGCCAGCAGCTTGGGACTAGCGGGGGTGGTCGAGCAGTTCTTC. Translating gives CASSLGLAGVVEQFF.

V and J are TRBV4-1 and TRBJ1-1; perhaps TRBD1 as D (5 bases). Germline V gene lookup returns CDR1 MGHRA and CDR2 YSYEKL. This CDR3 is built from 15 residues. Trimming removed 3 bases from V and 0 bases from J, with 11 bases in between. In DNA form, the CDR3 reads TGCGCCAGCAGCCAGTTTGGACATATGAACACTGAAGCTTTCTTT. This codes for CASSQFGHMNTEAFF.

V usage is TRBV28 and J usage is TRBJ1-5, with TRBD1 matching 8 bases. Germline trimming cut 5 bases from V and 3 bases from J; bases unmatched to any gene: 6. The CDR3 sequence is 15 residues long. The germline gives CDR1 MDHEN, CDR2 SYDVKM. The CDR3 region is CASSIQGGFNQPQHF. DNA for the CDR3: TGTGCCAGCAGTATACAGGGGGGGTTCAATCAGCCCCAGCATTTT.

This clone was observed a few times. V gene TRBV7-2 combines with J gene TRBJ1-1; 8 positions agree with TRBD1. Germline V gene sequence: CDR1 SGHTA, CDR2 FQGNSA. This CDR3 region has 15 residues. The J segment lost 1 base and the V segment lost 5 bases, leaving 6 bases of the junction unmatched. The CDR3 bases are TGTGCCAGCAGCCAGTTGACAGGGGAGAACACTGAAGCTTTCTTT. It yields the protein CASSQLTGENTEAFF.

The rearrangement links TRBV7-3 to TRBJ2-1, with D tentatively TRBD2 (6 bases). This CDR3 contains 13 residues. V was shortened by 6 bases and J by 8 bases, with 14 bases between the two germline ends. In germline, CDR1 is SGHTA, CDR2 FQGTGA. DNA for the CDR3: TGTGCCAGCAGTCGGGACTTTGGCGATGAGCAGTTCTTC. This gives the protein CASSRDFGDEQFF.

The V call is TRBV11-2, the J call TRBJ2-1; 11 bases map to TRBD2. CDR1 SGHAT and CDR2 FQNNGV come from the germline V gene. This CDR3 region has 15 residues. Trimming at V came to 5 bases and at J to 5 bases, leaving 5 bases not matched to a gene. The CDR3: CASSPHSGGDNEQFF. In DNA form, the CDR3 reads TGTGCCAGCAGCCCTCATAGCGGGGGGGACAATGAGCAGTTCTTC.

The CDR3 loop reads CASSERGGTDTQYF. CDR3 nucleotide sequence: TGTGCCAGCAGTGAAAGGGGGGGAACAGATACGCAGTATTTT. J is TRBJ2-3 and V is TRBV25-1; TRBD2 might be the D (7 bases). The ends were cut back, 2 bases at V and 3 bases at J, with 9 bases in the middle. Germline loops: CDR1 MGHDK, CDR2 SYGVNS. The CDR3 spans 14 residues.

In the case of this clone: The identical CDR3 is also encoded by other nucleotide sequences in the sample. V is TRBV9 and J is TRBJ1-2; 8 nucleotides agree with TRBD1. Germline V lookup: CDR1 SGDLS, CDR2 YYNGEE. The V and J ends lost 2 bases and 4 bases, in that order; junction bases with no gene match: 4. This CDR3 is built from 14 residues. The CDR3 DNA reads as TGTGCCAGCAGCGTGGGGACAGGTCCCTATGGCTACACCTTC. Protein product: CASSVGTGPYGYTF.

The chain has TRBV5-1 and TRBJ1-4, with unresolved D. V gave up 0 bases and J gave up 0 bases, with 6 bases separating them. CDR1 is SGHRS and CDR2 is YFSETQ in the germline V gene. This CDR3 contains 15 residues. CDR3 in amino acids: CASSLGTTTNEKLFF. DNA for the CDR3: TGCGCCAGCAGCTTGGGCACAACAACTAATGAAAAACTGTTTTTT.

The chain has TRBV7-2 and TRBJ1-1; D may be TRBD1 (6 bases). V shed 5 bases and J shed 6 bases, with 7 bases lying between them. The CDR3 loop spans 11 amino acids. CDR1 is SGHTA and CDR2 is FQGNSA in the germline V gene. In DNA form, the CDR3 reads TGTGCCAGCAGCCCAGGGGCTGAAGCTTTCTTT. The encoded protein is CASSPGAEAFF.

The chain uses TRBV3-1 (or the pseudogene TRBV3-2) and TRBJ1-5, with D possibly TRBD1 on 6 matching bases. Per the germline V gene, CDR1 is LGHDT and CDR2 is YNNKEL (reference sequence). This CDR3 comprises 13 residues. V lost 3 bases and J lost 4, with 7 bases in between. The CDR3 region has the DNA TGTGCCAGCAGCCAGGGGGCTAATCAGCCCCAGCATTTT. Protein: CASSQGANQPQHF.

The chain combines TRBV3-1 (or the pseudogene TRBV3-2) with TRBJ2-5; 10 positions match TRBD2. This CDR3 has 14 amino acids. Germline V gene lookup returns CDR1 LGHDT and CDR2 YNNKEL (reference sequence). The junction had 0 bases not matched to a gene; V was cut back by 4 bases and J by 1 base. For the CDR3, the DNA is TGTGCCAGCAGCCGGACTAGCGGCCAAGAGACCCAGTACTTC. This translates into CASSRTSGQETQYF.

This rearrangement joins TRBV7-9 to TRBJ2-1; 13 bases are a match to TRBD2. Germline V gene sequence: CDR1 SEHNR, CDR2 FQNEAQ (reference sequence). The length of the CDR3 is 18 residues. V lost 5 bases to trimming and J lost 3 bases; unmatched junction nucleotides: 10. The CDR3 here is CASSETSGGNYFYNEQFF. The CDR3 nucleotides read TGTGCCAGCAGCGAGACTAGCGGGGGGAATTATTTCTACAATGAGCAGTTCTTC.

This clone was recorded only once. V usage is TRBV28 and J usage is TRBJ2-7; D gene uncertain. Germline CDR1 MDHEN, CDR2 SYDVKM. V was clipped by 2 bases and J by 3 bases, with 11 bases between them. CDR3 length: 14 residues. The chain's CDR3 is CASSLKSTFYEQYF. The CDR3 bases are TGTGCCAGCAGTTTAAAATCTACCTTCTACGAGCAGTACTTC.

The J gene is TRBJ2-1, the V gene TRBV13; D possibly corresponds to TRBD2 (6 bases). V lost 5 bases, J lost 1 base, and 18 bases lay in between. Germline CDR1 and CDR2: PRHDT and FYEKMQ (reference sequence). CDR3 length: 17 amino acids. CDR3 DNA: TGTGCCAGCAGCCCCCGGGACTCCACTCGGTCCTACAATGAGCAGTTCTTC. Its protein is CASSPRDSTRSYNEQFF. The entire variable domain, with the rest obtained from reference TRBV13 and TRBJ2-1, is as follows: AAGVIQSPRHLIKEKRETATLKCYPIPRHDTVYWYQQGPGQDPQFLISFYEKMQSDKGSIPDRFSAQQFSDYHSELNMSSLELGDSALYFCASSPRDSTRSYNEQFFGPGTRLTVL.

The CDR3 region has the DNA TGTGCCAGTAGTGGGGTAGCGGGAGATAACGGGGACAATGAGCAGTTCTTC. The encoded protein is CASSGVAGDNGDNEQFF. This chain joins TRBV19 and TRBJ2-1; 9 bases align to TRBD2. V dropped 5 bases and J dropped 5; count of bases not matched to a gene: 13. In germline, CDR1 is LNHDA, CDR2 SQIVND (reference sequence). The CDR3 totals 17 residues. Complete variable domain (other parts from reference TRBV19 and TRBJ2-1): DGGITQSPKYLFRKEGQNVTLSCEQNLNHDAMYWYRQDPGQGLRLIYYSQIVNDFQKGDIAEGYSVSREKKESFPLTVTSAQKNPTAFYLCASSGVAGDNGDNEQFFGPGTRLTVL.

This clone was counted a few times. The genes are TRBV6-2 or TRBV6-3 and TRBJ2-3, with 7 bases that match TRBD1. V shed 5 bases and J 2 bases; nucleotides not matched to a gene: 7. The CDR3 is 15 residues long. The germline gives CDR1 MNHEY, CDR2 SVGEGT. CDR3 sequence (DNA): TGTGCCAGCAGTCGAACCGGGACAGCCACAGATACGCAGTATTTT. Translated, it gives CASSRTGTATDTQYF.

The CDR3 here is CASSLTSGRNRDTQYF. The CDR3 DNA sequence: TGTGCCAGCAGCTTAACCAGCGGGCGGAACCGCGATACGCAGTATTTT. V gene TRBV7-9 combines with J gene TRBJ2-3; tentative D call: TRBD2 (6 bases). Looked up from germline, CDR1 is SEHNR and CDR2 is FQNEAQ (reference sequence). V lost 2 bases and J 6 bases, leaving 18 bases between the germline ends. There are 16 residues in the CDR3.

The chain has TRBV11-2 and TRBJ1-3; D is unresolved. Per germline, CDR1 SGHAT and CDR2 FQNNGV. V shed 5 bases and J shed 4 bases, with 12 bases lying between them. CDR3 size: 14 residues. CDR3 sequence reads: CASSSRVRGNTIYF. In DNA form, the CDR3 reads TGTGCCAGCAGCAGCCGGGTGCGGGGAAACACCATATATTTT.

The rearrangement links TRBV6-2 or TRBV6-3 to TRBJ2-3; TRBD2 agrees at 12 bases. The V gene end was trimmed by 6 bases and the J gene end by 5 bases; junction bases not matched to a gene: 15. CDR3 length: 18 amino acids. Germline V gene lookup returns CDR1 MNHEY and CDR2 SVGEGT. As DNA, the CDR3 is TGTGCCAGCAGCCCAAGACTCCTAGCGGGGGGGCCGGTAGATACGCAGTATTTT. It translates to CASSPRLLAGGPVDTQYF.

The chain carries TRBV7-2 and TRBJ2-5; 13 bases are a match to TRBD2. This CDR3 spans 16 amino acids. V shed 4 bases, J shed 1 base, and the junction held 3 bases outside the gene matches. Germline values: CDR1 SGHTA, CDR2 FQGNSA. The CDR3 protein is CASSSGLAGRQETQYF. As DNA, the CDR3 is TGTGCCAGCAGCTCGGGACTAGCGGGGCGCCAAGAGACCCAGTACTTC.

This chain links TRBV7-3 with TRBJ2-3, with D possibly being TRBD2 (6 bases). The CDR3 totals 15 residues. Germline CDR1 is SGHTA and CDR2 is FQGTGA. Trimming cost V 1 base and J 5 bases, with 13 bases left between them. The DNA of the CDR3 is TGTGCCAGCAGCTTAAGGGGAGGACGTGGAGATACGCAGTATTTT. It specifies CASSLRGGRGDTQYF. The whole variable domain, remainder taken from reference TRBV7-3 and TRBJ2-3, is GAGVSQTPSNKVTEKGKYVELRCDPISGHTALYWYRQSLGQGPEFLIYFQGTGAADDSGLPNDRFFAVRPEGSVSTLKIQRTERGDSAVYLCASSLRGGRGDTQYFGPGTRLTVL.

Here the CDR3 DNA reads TGTGCCAGCAGTTACTCTCGGAGCTCTGGAAACACCATATATTTT. This gives the protein CASSYSRSSGNTIYF. The chain uses TRBV6-5 and TRBJ1-3; the D is unclear. V dropped 0 bases and J dropped 0 bases, with 6 bases sitting between them. Germline CDR1 MNHEY, CDR2 SVGAGI. The CDR3 totals 15 residues.